This TCR beta chain derives from a study of blood T cells in healthy people across ages. Using a J-beta primer mix together with a sample-barcoded 5' primer, a second PCR was run for roughly 6 to 12 cycles. TCRdb reprocessed the 5' RACE reads with MiXCR, giving one entry per CDR3 protein. The sample holds about 570,000 distinct CDR3 sequences, 25% to 30% seen once. This clonotype turned up a few times. Germline values: CDR1 SQVTM, CDR2 ANQGSEA. V shed 2 bases and J shed 1 base, with 12 bases lying between them. The CDR3 loop spans 14 amino acids. The receptor's source is a woman in her 70s in good health. Specimen: blood. The V gene is TRBV29-1, the J gene TRBJ2-7; D may be TRBD1 (5 bases). The CDR3 DNA is TGCAGCGTTGAAATACAGGCCCAGTCCTACGAGCAGTACTTC. Encoded protein: CSVEIQAQSYEQYF.